These 30 T cell receptor beta chains were sequenced from one sample in a study of blood T cell repertoires in COVID-19 (dated by TCRdb to the early 2020s). The library was obtained by the immunoSEQ multiplex PCR assay. In TCRdb, the immuneACCESS table is reduced to in-frame sequences with V and J assigned. These tables do not hold every clone; where another copy was compared, an unresolved V gene accounts for under half, and the others remain unexplained. The sample data list roughly 300,000 clones, and approximately 90% of these were observed just once. About 2.1% of the sample is taken by the ten largest. The sample taken for sequencing was PBMCs or T cells enriched from blood (not recorded which). The origin of the receptors is a woman between 40 and 50 years old with acute COVID-19.

The chain is built from TRBV13 and TRBJ2-6, with D unclear. The V gene lost 5 bases and the J gene lost 3 bases, with 20 bases spanning the gap. Per germline, CDR1 PRHDT and CDR2 FYEKMQ (reference sequence). This CDR3 is 18 amino acids long. The CDR3 spells CASSQTGSSTGGANVLTF. As DNA, the CDR3 is TGTGCCAGCAGCCAAACCGGCAGTTCGACGGGTGGGGCCAACGTCCTGACTTTC.

The rearrangement joins TRBV14 to TRBJ2-7; 7 positions agree with TRBD1. The CDR3 is made up of 12 amino acids. Germline lookup yields CDR1 SGHDN and CDR2 FVKESK. V was pared by 6 bases and J by 3 bases, with 2 bases of the junction left unmatched. CDR3 residues: CASSRTGYEQYF. The CDR3 DNA reads as TGTGCCAGCAGTCGGACAGGCTACGAGCAGTACTTC.

V is TRBV14 and J is TRBJ1-2, with 7 nucleotides matching TRBD1. The CDR3 is made up of 14 amino acids. V lost 0 bases and J lost 7; bases outside the gene matches: 5. Germline lookup yields CDR1 SGHDN and CDR2 FVKESK. For the CDR3, the DNA is TGTGCCAGCAGCCAAGAGTACAGGGGAGGTGGCTACACCTTC. Protein: CASSQEYRGGGYTF.

The V call is TRBV11-2, the J call TRBJ2-5; weak D call: TRBD1 (6 bases). The germline V gene encodes CDR1 SGHAT and CDR2 FQNNGV. This CDR3 has 15 amino acids. V shed 0 bases and J shed 1 base, with 9 bases lying between them. The CDR3 region has the DNA TGTGCCAGCAGCTTAGAGGGCAGGGGCCAAGAGACCCAGTACTTC. Residues: CASSLEGRGQETQYF.

CDR3 DNA: TGTGCCTGGAGTCGGGAGGACTACGAGCAGTACTTC. Its translation is CAWSREDYEQYF. V is TRBV30 and J is TRBJ2-7; the match to TRBD2 covers 7 bases. With 2 bases clipped from V and 3 bases from J, the junction kept 1 base outside the gene matches. This CDR3 has 12 amino acids. Germline CDR1 and CDR2: GTSNPN and SVGIG (reference sequence).

A note on this clone: This sample also contains other DNA sequences that code for the same CDR3. The rearrangement links TRBV18 to TRBJ1-1; D might be TRBD1 (5 bases). The V gene's germline CDR1 is KGHSH and CDR2 LQKENI. V lost 4 bases to trimming and J lost 4 bases, with 10 bases between them. The CDR3 spans 13 residues. The CDR3 coding sequence is TGTGCCAGCTCACGGCAGGGCGGCACTGAAGCTTTCTTT. Translation gives CASSRQGGTEAFF.

Concerning this clone itself: Other DNA variants within this sample encode the same CDR3. V gene TRBV18 combines with J gene TRBJ2-3; no reliable D call. Trimming removed 3 bases at V and 0 bases at J, with 4 bases between. The CDR3 runs to 13 residues. Per the germline V gene, CDR1 is KGHSH and CDR2 is LQKENI. This CDR3 is CASSPSSTDTQYF. The DNA of the CDR3 is TGTGCCAGCTCACCTTCTAGCACAGATACGCAGTATTTT. The full variable domain, completed using reference TRBV18 and TRBJ2-3, is NAGVMQNPRHLVRRRGQEARLRCSPMKGHSHVYWYRQLPEEGLKFMVYLQKENIIDESGMPKERFSAEFPKEGPSILRIQQVVRGDSAAYFCASSPSSTDTQYFGPGTRLTVL.

The DNA of the CDR3 is TGTGCCAGCAGTTCCCCCTGGGACAGGGACGGTGAAAAACTGTTTTTT. The encoded protein is CASSSPWDRDGEKLFF. This sequence joins TRBV28 and TRBJ1-4; 9 nucleotides match TRBD1. With V trimmed by 4 bases and J by 7 bases, 10 bases remained unmatched. The CDR3 is made up of 16 amino acids. Germline CDR1 and CDR2: MDHEN and SYDVKM.

V is TRBV10-3 and J is TRBJ2-3, with TRBD2 matching 10 bases. The germline V gene has CDR1 ENHRY and CDR2 SYGVKD. V lost 4 bases to trimming and J lost 0 bases; unmatched junction nucleotides: 7. The CDR3 covers 17 residues. The CDR3 nucleotides read TGTGCCATCAGTGCCTCCGGGACTAGCGATAGCACAGATACGCAGTATTTT. Its translation: CAISASGTSDSTDTQYF.

The chain joins TRBV29-1 to TRBJ2-1; the match to TRBD2 covers 8 bases. The germline V gene encodes CDR1 SQVTM and CDR2 ANQGSEA. Losses at the gene ends were 4 bases for V and 5 bases for J; bases not matched to a gene: 7. The CDR3 has 14 residues. Here the CDR3 DNA reads TGCAGCGTTGGAGCGGGAGCTGGGCACAATGAGCAGTTCTTC. Protein sequence: CSVGAGAGHNEQFF.

The V call is TRBV18, the J call TRBJ2-5; D gene unclear. The V end was cut by 1 base, the J end by 2 bases, with 5 bases between. The CDR3 runs to 13 residues. Per the germline V gene, CDR1 is KGHSH and CDR2 is LQKENI. The CDR3 is CASSPRHQETQYF. As DNA, the CDR3 is TGTGCCAGCTCACCACGGCATCAAGAGACCCAGTACTTC.

The CDR3 DNA reads TGTGCCAGCTCGGTCGGAATTTCCCCCGGACAGATGAACTATGGCTACACCTTC. Protein product: CASSVGISPGQMNYGYTF. The chain recombines TRBV18 with TRBJ1-2; D might be TRBD1 (6 bases). CDR1 and CDR2 from the germline V gene are KGHSH and LQKENI. V was trimmed by 6 bases and J by 2 bases, leaving 25 bases between them. This CDR3 spans 18 amino acids.

V and J are TRBV4-3 and TRBJ2-3; 10 positions agree with TRBD1. This CDR3 is built from 15 residues. The germline gives CDR1 LGHNA, CDR2 YSLEER. The J segment lost 6 bases and the V segment lost 2 bases, leaving 5 bases of the junction unmatched. The CDR3 nucleotides read TGCGCCAGCAGCCAATCCGGGACAGGGGAGGATACGCAGTATTTT. It translates to CASSQSGTGEDTQYF.

This chain joins TRBV19 and TRBJ2-6, with D perhaps TRBD1 (5 bases). Germline V gene data show CDR1 as LNHDA and CDR2 as SQIVND (reference sequence). This CDR3 has 18 amino acids. Trimming left V 4 bases short and J 2 bases short, with 18 bases between. The CDR3 reads CASSRSRQFWPGANVLTF. The DNA for the CDR3 is TGTGCCAGTAGTAGATCTCGACAGTTCTGGCCTGGGGCCAACGTCCTGACTTTC.

This chain connects TRBV10-3 to TRBJ2-2; TRBD2 aligns across 16 bases. V lost 11 bases, J lost 0 bases, and 3 bases stayed unmatched. This CDR3 spans 16 amino acids. Germline V gene sequence: CDR1 ENHRY, CDR2 SYGVKD. The CDR3 loop reads CASGTSGRANTGELFF. Here the CDR3 DNA reads TGTGCCTCAGGGACTAGCGGGAGGGCGAACACCGGGGAGCTGTTTTTT.

V is TRBV23-1 and J is TRBJ1-2; TRBD1 aligns across 8 bases. TRBV23-1 has ORF status, its function being uncertain. CDR3 size: 14 residues. V shed 5 bases and J 8 bases; nucleotides not matched to a gene: 10. The CDR3 region has the DNA TGCGCCAGCAGTTTAGGACAGGGAGGAAGGGGCTACACCTTC. As protein: CASSLGQGGRGYTF.

The chain employs TRBV13 and TRBJ1-3; the match to TRBD1 covers 9 bases. Losses at the gene ends were 5 bases for V and 2 bases for J; bases not matched to a gene: 13. The CDR3 spans 18 residues. CDR1 and CDR2 (germline): PRHDT, FYEKMQ (reference sequence). The CDR3 loop reads CASSQMLRDRAAGNTIYF. Written as DNA, the CDR3 is TGTGCCAGCAGCCAGATGCTGAGGGACAGGGCCGCTGGAAACACCATATATTTT.

The genes are TRBV7-2 and TRBJ1-5; D is perhaps TRBD1 (5 bases). The CDR3 covers 14 residues. In germline, CDR1 is SGHTA, CDR2 FQGNSA. V gave up 1 base and J gave up 6 bases, with 10 bases separating them. This CDR3 is CASSLGAGGQPQHF. The CDR3, as DNA: TGTGCCAGCAGCTTAGGTGCGGGGGGTCAGCCCCAGCATTTT.

The CDR3 nucleotides read TGTGCCAGCAGCCGTACACCGAACACCGGGGAGCTGTTTTTT. Protein: CASSRTPNTGELFF. The rearrangement joins TRBV6-5 to TRBJ2-2; D is unclear. From germline, CDR1 is MNHEY and CDR2 SVGAGI. The CDR3 consists of 14 residues. V dropped 6 bases and J dropped 0 bases, with 8 bases sitting between them.

The V call is TRBV5-5, the J call TRBJ1-1; tentatively, D is TRBD1 (5 bases). This CDR3 region has 15 residues. V lost 4 bases to trimming and J lost 13 bases, with 26 bases between them. Germline lookup yields CDR1 SGHKS and CDR2 YYEKEE (reference sequence). The CDR3 is CASSQNLMGGLEFFF. DNA for the CDR3: TGTGCCAGCAGCCAAAATCTAATGGGGGGGTTAGAATTTTTCTTT.

CDR3 sequence (DNA): TGTGCCAGCAGTTACGGACAGGGGAGGGTTACTGAAGCTTTCTTT. It encodes CASSYGQGRVTEAFF. The chain couples TRBV6-5 to TRBJ1-1; 9 positions agree with TRBD1. This CDR3 has 15 amino acids. Germline CDR1 is MNHEY and CDR2 is SVGAGI. V was clipped by 2 bases and J by 5 bases; unmatched bases: 6.

J is TRBJ1-1 and V is TRBV2, with 9 bases lining up with TRBD1. The CDR3 spans 16 residues. Trimming took 6 bases from V and 1 from J; bases not matched to a gene: 9. Germline V gene data show CDR1 as SNHLY and CDR2 as FYNNEI. The CDR3 reads CASRPGTGLKNTEAFF. The CDR3, as DNA: TGTGCCAGCAGACCCGGGACAGGGTTGAAGAACACTGAAGCTTTCTTT.

V usage is TRBV30 and J usage is TRBJ2-5; 10 nucleotides line up with TRBD2. The CDR3 sequence is 18 residues long. Germline V gene sequence: CDR1 GTSNPN, CDR2 SVGIG (reference sequence). The V gene end was trimmed by 0 bases and the J gene end by 5 bases; junction bases not matched to a gene: 15. The CDR3 reads CAWSVFLWGLALKETQYF. The CDR3 coding sequence is TGTGCCTGGAGTGTATTTCTATGGGGACTAGCGTTGAAGGAGACCCAGTACTTC.

CDR3 sequence: CASSSGQGKWGYTF. CDR3 nucleotides: TGTGCCAGCAGCTCCGGACAGGGAAAGTGGGGCTACACCTTC. V is TRBV7-6 and J is TRBJ1-2; TRBD1 matches at 8 bases. J was trimmed by 8 bases and V by 4 bases; bases with no gene match: 9. The CDR3 length is 14 residues. The germline V gene has CDR1 SGHVS and CDR2 FNYEAQ.

The CDR3: CASSRTSGGETQYF. In DNA, the CDR3 is TGCGCCAGCAGTAGGACTAGCGGGGGGGAGACCCAGTACTTC. The chain carries TRBV5-1 and TRBJ2-5, with 14 bases fitting TRBD2. The CDR3 extends over 14 amino acids. Trimming at V came to 5 bases and at J to 5 bases, leaving 2 bases not matched to a gene. Per germline, CDR1 SGHRS and CDR2 YFSETQ.

The V call is TRBV6-5, the J call TRBJ2-1; 11 bases line up with TRBD2. The germline V gene has CDR1 MNHEY and CDR2 SVGAGI. With 6 bases clipped from V and 7 bases from J, the junction kept 8 bases outside the gene matches. The CDR3 totals 15 residues. CDR3 DNA: TGTGCCAGCAGCTATAGCGGGGGGGCCGGTAATGAGCAGTTCTTC. Its protein product is CASSYSGGAGNEQFF.

The rearrangement joins TRBV19 to TRBJ2-2; D gene uncertain. The CDR3 has 13 residues. V was clipped by 3 bases and J by 6 bases, with 8 bases between them. Looked up from germline, CDR1 is LNHDA and CDR2 is SQIVND (reference sequence). The CDR3 coding sequence is TGTGCCAGTAGTATCCTAAAGTCCGGGGAGCTGTTTTTT. Its translation is CASSILKSGELFF.

This clone was seen just once. The same CDR3 can be traced to other DNA sequences in this sample. V gene TRBV28 combines with J gene TRBJ1-5; the D gene is possibly TRBD1 (5 bases). This CDR3 has 12 amino acids. V was clipped by 8 bases and J by 1 base, with 6 bases between them. Germline CDR1 and CDR2: MDHEN and SYDVKM. CDR3: CASRGSNQPQHF. The CDR3 region has the DNA TGTGCCAGCCGGGGGAGCAATCAGCCCCAGCATTTT.

V is TRBV7-8 and J is TRBJ2-7, with D perhaps TRBD1 (6 bases). V was shortened by 3 bases and J by 12 bases, with 30 bases between the two germline ends. Per germline, CDR1 SGHVS and CDR2 FQNEAQ. The CDR3 totals 17 residues. CDR3 nucleotides: TGTGCCAGCAGCTTCCCGTACCCTTTCGACAGGCTCCAACGGAGGTACTTC. The encoded protein is CASSFPYPFDRLQRRYF.

The chain is built from TRBV7-3 and TRBJ2-1; TRBD2 aligns across 9 bases. The CDR3 is 15 residues long. Germline CDR1 is SGHTA and CDR2 is FQGTGA. V shed 3 bases and J 8 bases; nucleotides not matched to a gene: 8. For the CDR3, the DNA is TGTGCCAGCAGCTTCGGCGGGAGGGTCGTGGATGAGCAGTTCTTC. Amino acids: CASSFGGRVVDEQFF.